This T cell receptor (beta chain) was identified during a study of metastatic and nonmetastatic thyroid tumors (dated by TCRdb to the early 2020s). Turning to the overall study: Repertoires from peripheral blood and from tumor or nodule tissue samples of malignant and benign thyroid patients were compared. Results and caveats for the whole study, not just this receptor: TCR beta diversity was reported as significantly higher in malignant tumors than in benign nodules, in both blood and tumor samples.

For CDR1 and CDR2, the germline V gene lists MDHEN and SYDVKM. Measured from the cysteine to the phenylalanine, the CDR3 is 18 residues long. The sequence is cut down to CDR3 DNA, 54 bases in frame from base 1. The receptor library was made with PCR. Reads for this sample came from an Illumina HiSeq 4000. High-throughput sequencing was used to profile the TCR beta-chain CDR3 region of every patient. Under the source paper's analysis protocol: A classifier to discriminate distant-metastatic papillary thyroid cancer patients was built from CDR3 differences across clinicopathological groups. The Shannon index was used to assess repertoire diversity, and the Morisita-Horn index was used to assess tumor-blood repertoire similarity. The public reads were quality trimmed at Q25 with fastp and then assembled into clones with MiXCR by TCRdb, keeping productive beta chains. In this record, the V and J calls reflect TCRdb's handling and not the investigators' own analysis. The sample contains 20,000 to 25,000 clones, roughly 20% of them found a single time. The ten largest account for 25% to 35% of the sample.

No patient had received any treatment before thyroid surgery. Patient clinical samples collected from about 2011 to 2019 were retrospectively analysed using T-cell receptor beta sequencing. This clone was seen a few times. Its antigen has not been determined. At one of its ends the junction is not consistent with the germline gene, which may arise from a read error. Sequenced sample: blood. The TCR was taken from a female donor with papillary thyroid cancer or a benign thyroid nodule (not recorded which). Some clones in this sample may be carry-over from other donors' samples. The chain links TRBV28 with TRBJ2-6; TRBD1 matches 9 bases in the middle. Read as DNA, the sequence is TGTGCCAGCAGTTTTCCGGGACAGGGTCCCTCTGGGGCCAACTTCCTGACTTTC. This yields the protein CASSFPGQGPSGANFLTF. Supplemented by the reference TRBV28 and TRBJ2-6 proteins around the CDR3, the complete variable domain is DVKVTQSSRYLVKRTGEKVFLECVQDMDHENMFWYRQDPGLGLRLIYFSYDVKMKEKGDIPEGYSVSREKKERFSLILESASTNQTSMYLCASSFPGQGPSGANFLTFGAGSRLTVL.